The 8 T cell receptor beta chains listed next were all sequenced from one sample in a study of beta chain features in type 1 diabetes (dated by TCRdb to 2016 to 2019). The library was generated by the immunoSEQ multiplex PCR assay. All of the isolated RNA was reverse transcribed with the High Capacity cDNA Reverse Transcription Kit, so expressed TCRB transcripts were sequenced. TCRdb limited this immuneACCESS table to in-frame rearrangements with V and J called. A share of clones is missing; checked studies link under half to unresolved V genes, and the rest is unexplained. The sample table shows about 150,000 clones, and about a tenth are seen once. Clones ranked in the top ten supply 0.68% of the sample. Specimen: central memory CD4+ T cells from blood. These receptors were taken from a man in his late teens or twenties in good health.

The chain recombines TRBV9 with TRBJ2-1, with D tentatively TRBD2 (6 bases). Trimming stripped 0 bases from V and 9 bases from J, with 13 bases between. Germline loops: CDR1 SGDLS, CDR2 YYNGEE. The CDR3 consists of 14 residues. The CDR3 loop is CASSVETSRSEQFF. The CDR3 coding sequence is TGTGCCAGCAGCGTAGAAACTAGCCGCAGTGAGCAGTTCTTC.

This chain links TRBV7-2 with TRBJ2-5, with 11 bases that match TRBD2. V gave up 3 bases and J gave up 4 bases; unmatched junction bases: 1. CDR1 SGHTA and CDR2 FQGNSA come from the germline V gene. The CDR3 is 14 residues long. The CDR3 bases are TGTGCCAGCAGCTTTACTAGCGGGGGAGAGACCCAGTACTTC. It is translated as CASSFTSGGETQYF.

This clone turned up a few times. The J gene is TRBJ2-5, the V gene TRBV19; perhaps TRBD1 as D (7 bases). In germline, CDR1 is LNHDA, CDR2 SQIVND (reference sequence). V was pared by 9 bases and J by 0 bases, with 20 bases between. CDR3 length: 16 residues. CDR3: CASRRGDSQYQETQYF. As DNA, the CDR3 is TGTGCCAGCAGAAGGGGGGACAGCCAGTACCAAGAGACCCAGTACTTC.

The chain is built from TRBV7-2 and TRBJ2-1; 10 bases map to TRBD2. This CDR3 has 17 residues. Germline CDR1 and CDR2: SGHTA and FQGNSA. Trimming took 1 base from V and 8 from J; bases not matched to a gene: 11. The CDR3 bases are TGTGCCAGCAGCTTAGTGGTAGCGGGGGGCCATAAGGATGAGCAGTTCTTC. As protein: CASSLVVAGGHKDEQFF.

This clone was counted a few times. The CDR3 reads CASSRGGGRTDTQYF. The CDR3 region has the DNA TGCGCCAGCAGCCGAGGGGGGGGCCGCACAGATACGCAGTATTTT. The genes are TRBV4-1 and TRBJ2-3; tentative D call: TRBD2 (7 bases). Deletions cut 4 bases from V and 1 base from J, with 12 bases between. The CDR3 totals 15 residues. Germline CDR1 MGHRA, CDR2 YSYEKL.

The chain joins TRBV5-4 to TRBJ2-7; 9 bases match TRBD1. The V gene's germline CDR1 is SGHNT and CDR2 YYREEE (reference sequence). The CDR3 has 14 residues. The V segment lost 4 bases and the J segment 4 bases; nucleotides outside the gene matches: 6. For the CDR3, the DNA is TGTGCCAGCAGCGTGGGACAGGGTCGTTACGAGCAGTACTTC. This encodes CASSVGQGRYEQYF.

The chain has TRBV7-9 and TRBJ2-5, with D possibly matching TRBD1 (6 bases). Trimming cost V 7 bases and J 3 bases, with 15 bases left between them. Per germline, CDR1 SEHNR and CDR2 FQNEAQ (reference sequence). There are 14 residues in the CDR3. CDR3: CASTRSGEKETQYF. CDR3 nucleotides: TGTGCCAGCACCCGATCAGGGGAGAAAGAGACCCAGTACTTC. Full variable domain (remainder filled in from reference TRBV7-9 and TRBJ2-5): DTGVSQNPRHKITKRGQNVTFRCDPISEHNRLYWYRQTLGQGPEFLTYFQNEAQLEKSRLLSDRFSAERPKGSFSTLEIQRTEQGDSAMYLCASTRSGEKETQYFGPGTRLLVL.

This sequence joins TRBV11-2 and TRBJ2-7, with TRBD2 as a possible D gene (6 bases). This CDR3 contains 14 residues. The germline V gene encodes CDR1 SGHAT and CDR2 FQNNGV. The germline V and J ends were trimmed by 1 base and 5 bases, with 12 bases remaining between them. The CDR3 protein is CASSLVGGRNEQYF. In DNA, the CDR3 is TGTGCCAGCAGCTTAGTTGGAGGGAGGAACGAGCAGTACTTC.